This TCR beta chain was obtained from a study of cytomegalovirus exposure and HLA in healthy donors. This CDR3 region has 13 residues. The V gene's germline CDR1 is MNHEY and CDR2 SVGAGI. With V trimmed by 8 bases and J by 5 bases, 6 bases remained unmatched. Measured with immunoSEQ multiplex PCR; TCRdb has only the in-frame clones, and not every one. The repertoire includes roughly 150,000 clones, approximately 93% of them detected once, and about 0.7% sits in the top ten. The receptor was derived from a man younger than 30 in good health and CMV-seronegative. The V gene is TRBV6-5, the J gene TRBJ2-3; the match to TRBD2 covers 8 bases. Input material: PBMCs. As DNA, the CDR3 is TGTGCCAGCCGGGGGGGCCCCGTAGATACGCAGTATTTT. It encodes CASRGGPVDTQYF.